The 30 T cell receptor beta chains listed next were all sequenced from one sample in a study of T cell clonotyping in hematopoietic cell transplantation. Clones were sequenced by immunoSEQ multiplex PCR, and TCRdb holds only the in-frame ones, with some missing. The sample lists under 12,000 clones, approximately 46% occurring once. Here the sequenced sample was PBMCs, taken 30 days after allogeneic stem cell transplant. The receptors were sampled from a male patient in his 50s who had an allogeneic stem cell transplant from an unrelated donor, so the T cells may come from the graft donor. Some clones in this sample may be carry-over from other donors' samples.

The chain uses TRBV14 and TRBJ2-2, with D possibly matching TRBD1 (6 bases). This CDR3 spans 11 amino acids. CDR1 SGHDN and CDR2 FVKESK come from the germline V gene. V was shortened by 5 bases and J by 10 bases, with 8 bases between the two germline ends. CDR3 residues: CASSKGEELFF. For the CDR3, the DNA is TGTGCCAGCAGCAAGGGGGAGGAGCTGTTTTTT.

This clone was seen a handful of times. One end of the junction does not line up with germline, which may come from a read error. The V and J genes are TRBV6-5 and TRBJ1-1; D is ambiguous. In germline, CDR1 is MNHEY, CDR2 SVGAGI. This CDR3 is 15 amino acids long. The CDR3 DNA reads as TGTGTCAGCAGTTACTCGATTCGCTCGAACACTGAAGCTTTCTTT. It codes for CVSSYSIRSNTEAFF.

This chain links TRBV4-3 with TRBJ1-5; D is possibly TRBD1 (6 bases). The CDR3 runs to 16 residues. Germline V gives CDR1 LGHNA, CDR2 YSLEER. Trimming removed 0 bases from V and 5 bases from J, with 14 bases in between. The CDR3 spells CASSQEVGDIYQPQHF. The DNA of the CDR3 is TGCGCCAGCAGCCAAGAGGTGGGGGACATCTATCAGCCCCAGCATTTT.

V is TRBV29-1 and J is TRBJ2-1; maybe TRBD1 (6 bases). The CDR3 length is 15 residues. Trimming removed 3 bases from V and 6 bases from J, with 18 bases in between. Per germline, CDR1 SQVTM and CDR2 ANQGSEA. The CDR3 DNA reads as TGCAGCGTTGATGGCCTAGGGGGAGCAGGCAATGAGCAGTTCTTC. Translated, it gives CSVDGLGGAGNEQFF.

The rearrangement uses TRBV5-6 and TRBJ2-1, with 8 bases matching TRBD1. There are 15 residues in the CDR3. V lost 0 bases, J lost 4 bases, and 3 bases stayed unmatched. Per the germline V gene, CDR1 is SGHDT and CDR2 is YYEEEE. The CDR3 DNA sequence: TGTGCCAGCAGCTTGGGGGACAGGTCTTACAATGAGCAGTTCTTC. This codes for CASSLGDRSYNEQFF.

This chain connects TRBV4-3 to TRBJ2-7; 8 bases fit TRBD2. V was clipped by 0 bases and J by 3 bases; unmatched bases: 7. From germline, CDR1 is LGHNA and CDR2 YSLEER. The CDR3 is 16 amino acids. The DNA of the CDR3 is TGCGCCAGCAGCCAAGATATAGAGCGGGGGAACTACGAGCAGTACTTC. Translated: CASSQDIERGNYEQYF.

This clone was seen a few times. The chain recombines TRBV27 with TRBJ1-6; D ambiguous. Germline V gene data show CDR1 as MNHEY and CDR2 as SMNVEV (reference sequence). The CDR3 is 14 amino acids. Between the trimmed V and J ends, which lost 6 bases and 4 bases, there was a span of 10 bases. Here the CDR3 DNA reads TGTGCCAGCAGCCCGTCATTGTATAATTCACCCCTCCACTTT. Its protein product is CASSPSLYNSPLHF.

The chain links TRBV7-3 to TRBJ2-1; no clear D. Trimming stripped 2 bases from V and 2 bases from J, with 13 bases between. Germline CDR1 SGHTA, CDR2 FQGTGA. The CDR3 is made up of 16 amino acids. The CDR3 DNA reads as TGTGCCAGCAGCTTAGAATCTGGGCTAGCCTACAATGAGCAGTTCTTC. Amino acid sequence: CASSLESGLAYNEQFF.

V usage is TRBV4-3 and J usage is TRBJ2-3, with D unclear. Trimming cost V 0 bases and J 4 bases, with 8 bases left between them. The germline V gene has CDR1 LGHNA and CDR2 YSLEER. The CDR3 is 14 residues long. The CDR3 sequence is CASSQDLEADTQYF. CDR3 nucleotide sequence: TGCGCCAGCAGCCAAGATCTAGAGGCAGATACGCAGTATTTT.

This clone was detected a few times. CDR3 nucleotides: TGTGCCTGCAACCCGGGACAGGCCTACGAGCAGTACTTC. Its protein is CACNPGQAYEQYF. This chain joins TRBV30 and TRBJ2-7; TRBD1 agrees at 8 bases. Germline CDR1 is GTSNPN and CDR2 is SVGIG (reference sequence). V lost 6 bases to trimming and J lost 2 bases; unmatched junction nucleotides: 6. The CDR3 is 13 residues long.

The chain combines TRBV6-6 with TRBJ2-7; TRBD1 aligns across 9 bases. Trimming removed 2 bases from V and 4 bases from J; junction bases left unmatched: 6. Germline CDR1 is MNHNY and CDR2 is SVGAGI (reference sequence). CDR3 length: 15 residues. The CDR3 spells CASSYAVDRGYEQYF. As DNA, the CDR3 is TGTGCCAGCAGTTACGCCGTGGACAGGGGTTACGAGCAGTACTTC.

V is TRBV9 and J is TRBJ1-1; possibly TRBD1 for D (6 bases). The CDR3 is 15 residues long. Per the germline V gene, CDR1 is SGDLS and CDR2 is YYNGEE. Trimming took 0 bases from V and 1 from J, leaving 10 bases between them. Here the CDR3 DNA reads TGTGCCAGCAGCGTAGAGACAGGCAGGAACACTGAAGCTTTCTTT. Translating gives CASSVETGRNTEAFF.

The rearrangement uses TRBV30 and TRBJ1-5, with a tentative D call TRBD1 (5 bases). The CDR3 loop spans 12 amino acids. The germline CDR1 and CDR2 sequences are GTSNPN and SVGIG (reference sequence). With 3 bases removed from V and 8 bases from J, the gap between germline ends came to 11 bases. As DNA, the CDR3 is TGTGCCTGGAGCCCCGGAGGGGAGCCCCAGCATTTT. Protein product: CAWSPGGEPQHF.

This clone was seen only a few times. V is TRBV28 and J is TRBJ2-7, with D possibly being TRBD1 (6 bases). The V end was cut by 3 bases, the J end by 1 base, with 10 bases between. CDR1 and CDR2 (germline): MDHEN, SYDVKM. The CDR3 has 14 amino acids. The CDR3 sequence is CASSFGRGSYEQYF. CDR3 DNA: TGTGCCAGCAGTTTTGGCAGGGGTTCCTACGAGCAGTACTTC.

The rearrangement uses TRBV27 and TRBJ2-3; TRBD1 or TRBD2 may be the D gene (5 bases each). V lost 5 bases and J lost 2, with 11 bases in between. The CDR3 runs to 14 residues. The germline V gene encodes CDR1 MNHEY and CDR2 SMNVEV (reference sequence). The CDR3 coding sequence is TGTGCCAGCAGTCCCCGAGGGGACACAGATACGCAGTATTTT. Protein: CASSPRGDTDTQYF.

V is TRBV7-2 and J is TRBJ2-7; 7 nucleotides align to TRBD1. Losses at the gene ends were 3 bases for V and 0 bases for J; bases not matched to a gene: 2. The germline V gene has CDR1 SGHTA and CDR2 FQGNSA. This CDR3 comprises 14 residues. CDR3 sequence: CASSLTGSSYEQYF. For the CDR3, the DNA is TGTGCCAGCAGCTTGACAGGGAGCTCCTACGAGCAGTACTTC.

A few counts support this clone. The gene calls are TRBV7-2 and TRBJ2-7, with 13 bases lining up with TRBD2. CDR1 is SGHTA and CDR2 is FQGNSA in the germline V gene. V dropped 3 bases and J dropped 5; count of bases not matched to a gene: 4. There are 15 residues in the CDR3. CDR3 sequence: CASSFPGLAGNEQYF. The CDR3 nucleotides read TGTGCCAGCAGCTTTCCGGGACTAGCGGGAAACGAGCAGTACTTC. The full variable domain, in which reference TRBV7-2 and TRBJ2-7 provide the parts outside the CDR3, is GAGVSQSPSNKVTEKGKDVELRCDPISGHTALYWYRQSLGQGLEFLIYFQGNSAPDKSGLPSDRFSAERTGGSVSTLTIQRTQQEDSAVYLCASSFPGLAGNEQYFGPGTRLTVT.

This clone was observed a single time. This chain uses TRBV6-5 with TRBJ1-2; TRBD1 matches at 8 bases. This CDR3 is 14 amino acids long. V lost 6 bases to trimming and J lost 4 bases; unmatched junction nucleotides: 7. From germline, CDR1 is MNHEY and CDR2 SVGAGI. The CDR3 DNA reads TGTGCCAGCAGGGCCGGGACAGGATTCTATGGCTACACCTTC. It translates to CASRAGTGFYGYTF.

By proportion, this clone is medium-sized. This chain connects TRBV28 to TRBJ1-3; D perhaps matches TRBD1 (6 bases). This CDR3 spans 14 amino acids. The V gene's germline CDR1 is MDHEN and CDR2 SYDVKM. The V and J ends lost 7 bases and 1 base respectively, with 11 bases between them. CDR3: CASTLGGSGNTIYF. CDR3 DNA sequence: TGTGCCAGCACCCTAGGGGGGTCTGGAAACACCATATATTTT.

This chain uses TRBV5-1 with TRBJ2-2; D possibly corresponds to TRBD2 (6 bases). The V end lost 4 bases, the J end lost 5 bases, and 12 bases lay between the germline ends. This CDR3 region has 14 residues. CDR1 and CDR2 (germline): SGHRS, YFSETQ. In nucleotides, the CDR3 is TGCGCCAGCAGCGGCGGGACTTGGACCGGGGAGCTGTTTTTT. This sequence encodes CASSGGTWTGELFF.

This clone turned up a few times. The chain is built from TRBV30 and TRBJ2-2; no definite D call. This CDR3 is 14 amino acids long. The germline CDR1 and CDR2 sequences are GTSNPN and SVGIG (reference sequence). V shed 1 base and J shed 3 bases, with 9 bases lying between them. CDR3 amino acids: CAWSARQYTGELFF. DNA of the CDR3: TGTGCCTGGAGTGCCAGGCAGTACACCGGGGAGCTGTTTTTT.

The gene calls are TRBV4-1 and TRBJ1-4; TRBD1 matches 7 bases. V shed 4 bases and J 4 bases; nucleotides not matched to a gene: 6. In germline, CDR1 is MGHRA, CDR2 YSYEKL. The CDR3 sequence is 15 residues long. This CDR3 is CASSRSYRGNEKLFF. Here the CDR3 DNA reads TGCGCCAGCAGCCGATCCTACAGGGGTAATGAAAAACTGTTTTTT.

This sequence joins TRBV6-5 and TRBJ2-3, with 11 bases that match TRBD1. The CDR3 extends over 15 amino acids. CDR1 and CDR2 (germline): MNHEY, SVGAGI. V dropped 6 bases and J dropped 2; count of bases not matched to a gene: 4. The CDR3 sequence is CASSPGQGDTDTQYF. The CDR3 region has the DNA TGTGCCAGCAGCCCGGGACAGGGGGACACAGATACGCAGTATTTT.

This clone was found a few times. The rearrangement links TRBV2 to TRBJ1-5, with D possibly matching TRBD1 (6 bases). This CDR3 comprises 14 residues. The V gene lost 6 bases and the J gene lost 0 bases, with 9 bases spanning the gap. Germline CDR1 is SNHLY and CDR2 is FYNNEI. The CDR3 DNA reads as TGTGCCAGCAGGGGACATAATAGCAATCAGCCCCAGCATTTT. It yields the protein CASRGHNSNQPQHF.

In this sample, this clone turned up a few times. The chain recombines TRBV29-1 with TRBJ2-7; D gene uncertain. The V end was cut by 6 bases, the J end by 3 bases, with 6 bases between. The germline V gene has CDR1 SQVTM and CDR2 ANQGSEA. CDR3 length: 10 amino acids. In DNA, the CDR3 is TGCAGCGTGGTTAACTACGAGCAGTACTTC. Translated, it gives CSVVNYEQYF.

The J gene is TRBJ1-1, the V gene TRBV7-3; D uncertain. V was shortened by 6 bases and J by 1 base, with 9 bases between the two germline ends. CDR1 and CDR2 (germline): SGHTA, FQGTGA. The CDR3 consists of 13 residues. The DNA of the CDR3 is TGTGCCAGCAGTCCCATGCAGAACACTGAAGCTTTCTTT. This sequence encodes CASSPMQNTEAFF.

This sequence joins TRBV29-1 and TRBJ2-7; the D gene is possibly TRBD2 (6 bases). The CDR3 is 12 residues long. Germline CDR1 and CDR2: SQVTM and ANQGSEA. Trimming removed 3 bases from V and 3 bases from J, with 9 bases in between. The CDR3 region has the DNA TGCAGCGTTGAGGTAGCGGACTACGAGCAGTACTTC. This sequence encodes CSVEVADYEQYF.

The chain employs TRBV30 and TRBJ1-5; D is ambiguous. Germline loops: CDR1 GTSNPN, CDR2 SVGIG (reference sequence). V was shortened by 1 base and J by 4 bases, with 11 bases between the two germline ends. This CDR3 has 14 amino acids. In DNA form, the CDR3 reads TGTGCCTGGAGTGGATCTGTGTGGAATCAGCCCCAGCATTTT. It yields the protein CAWSGSVWNQPQHF.

This clone was detected a few times. V usage is TRBV6-5 and J usage is TRBJ2-7, with D possibly matching TRBD2 (6 bases). CDR1 is MNHEY and CDR2 is SVGAGI in the germline V gene. Trimming pared 8 bases from V and 2 bases from J, leaving 10 bases between. There are 12 residues in the CDR3. The CDR3 DNA reads as TGTGCCAGCCGGGGGTTTGCCTACGAGCAGTACTTC. This translates into CASRGFAYEQYF.

A few counts support this clone. V usage is TRBV28 and J usage is TRBJ1-5; D unclear. From germline, CDR1 is MDHEN and CDR2 SYDVKM. V lost 1 base and J lost 0, with 10 bases in between. There are 16 residues in the CDR3. CDR3 DNA: TGTGCCAGCAGTTTATTCGGGGATTATAGCAATCAGCCCCAGCATTTT. Protein sequence: CASSLFGDYSNQPQHF. The full variable domain, in which reference TRBV28 and TRBJ1-5 provide the parts outside the CDR3, is DVKVTQSSRYLVKRTGEKVFLECVQDMDHENMFWYRQDPGLGLRLIYFSYDVKMKEKGDIPEGYSVSREKKERFSLILESASTNQTSMYLCASSLFGDYSNQPQHFGDGTRLSIL.